The next 7 T cell receptor beta chains were all read from a single sample in a study of blood T cells in healthy people across ages (dated by TCRdb to about 2015). Receptor amplification or capture employed 5' RACE. Sequenced on an Illumina HiSeq 2500. The second PCR ran for about 6 to 12 cycles and used a J-beta primer mix along with a sample-barcoded 5' primer. TCRdb handled the public reads itself, with Q25 trimming in fastp and clone calling in MiXCR, and kept productive beta chains. When rows share a CDR3 protein, they turn into one entry using the most common DNA and genes. The sample profile shows 650,000 to 800,000 distinct CDR3 sequences; around 45% of them were found once. Roughly a fifth of the sample is held by the ten biggest clonotypes. What was sequenced was blood. These receptors all come from a man aged 55 to 70 in good health.

This clonotype was counted ten times or more. The chain recombines TRBV7-2 with TRBJ2-5; perhaps TRBD2 as D (5 bases). V was pared by 5 bases and J by 2 bases, with 18 bases between. The CDR3 sequence is 16 residues long. The germline CDR1 and CDR2 sequences are SGHTA and FQGNSA. CDR3 in amino acids: CASSPGLGGQQETQYF. The CDR3 bases are TGTGCCAGCAGCCCTGGATTGGGCGGGCAGCAAGAGACCCAGTACTTC. The variable domain in full, with the rest retrieved from reference TRBV7-2 and TRBJ2-5, is GAGVSQSPSNKVTEKGKDVELRCDPISGHTALYWYRQSLGQGLEFLIYFQGNSAPDKSGLPSDRFSAERTGGSVSTLTIQRTQQEDSAVYLCASSPGLGGQQETQYFGPGTRLLVL.

CDR3 bases: TGTGCCAGCAGCCAGCAGGGGACGCAGACCCAGTACTTC. The encoded protein is CASSQQGTQTQYF. The chain combines TRBV7-2 with TRBJ2-5, with a weak D call TRBD1 (6 bases). The germline V gene encodes CDR1 SGHTA and CDR2 FQGNSA. This CDR3 is 13 amino acids long. The V end was cut by 5 bases, the J end by 6 bases, with 13 bases between.

The V and J genes are TRBV30 and TRBJ2-7, with D hard to call. Germline V gives CDR1 GTSNPN, CDR2 SVGIG (reference sequence). This CDR3 is built from 14 residues. V lost 1 base, J lost 0 bases, and 10 bases lay in between. CDR3 DNA: TGTGCCTGGAGTGCGGAGACCGACTCCTACGAGCAGTACTTC. This sequence encodes CAWSAETDSYEQYF.

A few counts support this clonotype. V and J are TRBV9 and TRBJ2-7; 7 nucleotides match TRBD1. The CDR3 has 16 amino acids. V lost 2 bases, J lost 3 bases, and 11 bases stayed unmatched. Germline assignment: CDR1 SGDLS and CDR2 YYNGEE. The CDR3 is CASSVGDSYNSYEQYF. In nucleotides, the CDR3 is TGTGCCAGCAGCGTTGGGGACAGCTACAATAGCTACGAGCAGTACTTC.

The V call is TRBV10-3, the J call TRBJ2-3; D is unclear. The CDR3 is made up of 14 amino acids. Germline values: CDR1 ENHRY, CDR2 SYGVKD. The V end was cut by 0 bases, the J end by 0 bases, with 4 bases between. CDR3 DNA: TGTGCCATCAGTGAGTCAACGAGCACAGATACGCAGTATTTT. It codes for CAISESTSTDTQYF.

Here the CDR3 reads CASSQEVIADVPELFF. CDR3 sequence (DNA): TGTGCCAGCAGCCAGGAGGTGATAGCGGATGTCCCGGAGCTGTTTTTT. The rearrangement joins TRBV7-9 to TRBJ2-2; a weak D match, TRBD2 (6 bases). Germline V gene sequence: CDR1 SEHNR, CDR2 FQNEAQ (reference sequence). CDR3 length: 16 amino acids. Trimming removed 5 bases at V and 10 bases at J, with 23 bases between.

The V and J genes are TRBV6-6 and TRBJ1-6; D ambiguous. The CDR3 spans 17 residues. Germline CDR1 MNHNY, CDR2 SVGAGI (reference sequence). The V gene lost 7 bases and the J gene lost 6 bases, with 22 bases spanning the gap. The CDR3 here is CASNPYQTSKGNSPLHF. The CDR3 DNA reads TGTGCCAGCAACCCGTATCAGACCAGTAAGGGTAATTCACCCCTCCACTTT.